The 20 T cell receptor beta chains below all came from one sample that was sequenced in a study of radiotherapy plus CTLA-4 blockade in lung cancer. Using immunoSEQ multiplex PCR, the repertoire was profiled, and TCRdb retains in-frame clones only, with some absent. The data hold some 98,000 clones, with roughly 80% observed a single time. The input for sequencing was peripheral blood, taken from a patient treated with radiotherapy plus ipilimumab. These receptors originate from a human donor with non-small cell lung cancer who had a partial response to radiotherapy plus ipilimumab.

This clone was seen a few times. The chain employs TRBV6-6 and TRBJ2-1; TRBD2 is a possible D gene (6 bases). This CDR3 is built from 13 residues. Germline V gene sequence: CDR1 MNHNY, CDR2 SVGAGI (reference sequence). Trimming cost V 5 bases and J 8 bases, with 13 bases left between them. CDR3 nucleotides: TGTGCCAGCAGTACTCTAGCGAGTGATGAGCAGTTCTTC. Protein sequence: CASSTLASDEQFF.

The chain links TRBV19 to TRBJ2-4; 11 nucleotides align to TRBD2. The CDR3 totals 18 residues. V gave up 5 bases and J gave up 4 bases; unmatched junction bases: 13. Germline CDR1 and CDR2: LNHDA and SQIVND (reference sequence). The CDR3 sequence is CASSPDPGLAVGKNIQYF. CDR3 sequence (DNA): TGTGCCAGTAGTCCAGACCCGGGACTAGCGGTTGGAAAAAACATTCAGTACTTC.

The chain uses TRBV27 and TRBJ2-7; 8 positions agree with TRBD1. V shed 2 bases, J shed 4 bases, and the junction held 7 bases outside the gene matches. CDR3 length: 15 residues. Germline CDR1 MNHEY, CDR2 SMNVEV (reference sequence). CDR3 coding DNA: TGTGCCAGCAGTTTAAAGGGTCAGGGGGCGTACGAGCAGTACTTC. Its translation: CASSLKGQGAYEQYF.

The chain has TRBV7-2 and TRBJ2-5; 7 bases line up with TRBD1. Matching the DNA end better, TRBJ2-7 makes the J call doubtful. Germline loops: CDR1 SGHTA, CDR2 FQGNSA. The CDR3 consists of 14 residues. CDR3 residues: CASSFTGDGYEQYF. The CDR3 bases are TGTGCCAGCAGCTTCACAGGGGACGGGTACGAGCAGTACTTC.

This chain links TRBV7-3 with TRBJ1-5, with D uncertain. CDR3 length: 13 amino acids. V lost 2 bases to trimming and J lost 4 bases, with 6 bases between them. In germline, CDR1 is SGHTA, CDR2 FQGTGA. CDR3 region: CASSLGANQPQHF. For the CDR3, the DNA is TGTGCCAGCAGCTTAGGAGCGAATCAGCCCCAGCATTTT.

The chain couples TRBV10-3 to TRBJ1-5; the D is unclear. V gave up 3 bases and J gave up 9 bases, with 12 bases separating them. The CDR3 sequence is 13 residues long. The germline V gene encodes CDR1 ENHRY and CDR2 SYGVKD. The CDR3 DNA follows: TGTGCCATCAGTGAAACCACGGGTGGGCCCCAGCATTTT. It yields the protein CAISETTGGPQHF.

As regards this clone: One end of the junction varies from germline; a read error may be responsible. The rearrangement uses TRBV7-9 and TRBJ2-1; 11 bases fit TRBD2. The length of the CDR3 is 15 residues. The germline V gene has CDR1 SEHNR and CDR2 FQNEAQ (reference sequence). The CDR3 DNA reads as TGTGCCAGCAGCATAGCGGGAGGGCCCTCCAATGAGCAGTTCTTC. Translated: CASSIAGGPSNEQFF.

V and J are TRBV19 and TRBJ1-1; D uncertain. Per germline, CDR1 LNHDA and CDR2 SQIVND (reference sequence). The CDR3 loop spans 13 amino acids. V was pared by 3 bases and J by 5 bases, with 10 bases between. The CDR3 DNA is TGTGCCAGTAGTATCAGCTGGGCAACTGAAGCTTTCTTT. This translates into CASSISWATEAFF.

The chain carries TRBV9 and TRBJ2-1; TRBD2 might be the D (6 bases). The V gene lost 0 bases and the J gene lost 7 bases, with 8 bases spanning the gap. Germline assignment: CDR1 SGDLS and CDR2 YYNGEE. The CDR3 is made up of 13 amino acids. The chain's CDR3 is CASSVGLGNEQFF. In DNA, the CDR3 is TGTGCCAGCAGCGTAGGACTAGGGAATGAGCAGTTCTTC.

The rearrangement links TRBV27 to TRBJ2-2; 8 nucleotides match TRBD2. V lost 2 bases and J lost 0; bases outside the gene matches: 8. CDR1 MNHEY and CDR2 SMNVEV come from the germline V gene (reference sequence). The CDR3 consists of 18 residues. Written as DNA, the CDR3 is TGTGCCAGCAGTTTAAGGGAATCGGGACTAGCGAACACCGGGGAGCTGTTTTTT. It is translated as CASSLRESGLANTGELFF.

In DNA form, the CDR3 reads TGCGCCAGCAGCTTGGCCCTCGGGGCCCAGGGGGAGCAGTTCTTC. Translated, it gives CASSLALGAQGEQFF. V and J are TRBV5-1 and TRBJ2-1; possibly TRBD1 for D (6 bases). V gave up 0 bases and J gave up 10 bases, with 17 bases separating them. The CDR3 length is 15 residues. Germline V lookup: CDR1 SGHRS, CDR2 YFSETQ.

This clone was observed a handful of times. The same CDR3 also results from other DNA sequences found in this sample. This chain links TRBV30 with TRBJ1-5, with 7 bases identical to TRBD1. The CDR3 totals 14 residues. The V gene end was trimmed by 2 bases and the J gene end by 4 bases; junction bases not matched to a gene: 5. Germline V lookup: CDR1 GTSNPN, CDR2 SVGIG (reference sequence). The CDR3 is CAWSRTGWNQPQHF. The CDR3 DNA reads TGTGCCTGGAGTAGGACAGGTTGGAATCAGCCCCAGCATTTT.

The chain links TRBV9 to TRBJ2-7, with a weak D call TRBD1 (6 bases). The V gene lost 3 bases and the J gene lost 0 bases, with 7 bases spanning the gap. This CDR3 is 13 amino acids long. The germline V gene has CDR1 SGDLS and CDR2 YYNGEE. In nucleotides, the CDR3 is TGTGCCAGCAGCGGCAGGGGCTCCTACGAGCAGTACTTC. It encodes CASSGRGSYEQYF.

V and J are TRBV29-1 and TRBJ2-3; 8 nucleotides match TRBD2. The V and J ends lost 7 bases and 4 bases, in that order; junction bases with no gene match: 19. The length of the CDR3 is 17 residues. The V gene's germline CDR1 is SQVTM and CDR2 ANQGSEA. For the CDR3, the DNA is TGCAGCGCCCAGGGGATCGCTGCGGGAGGAAGGGCAGATACGCAGTATTTT. As protein: CSAQGIAAGGRADTQYF.

The chain combines TRBV19 with TRBJ2-5; 7 bases agree with TRBD2. Germline CDR1 reads LNHDA; CDR2 reads SQIVND (reference sequence). V lost 5 bases and J lost 5; bases outside the gene matches: 17. The CDR3 consists of 17 residues. CDR3: CASSPRGAGVEDETQYF. The DNA for the CDR3 is TGTGCCAGTAGTCCCCGCGGGGCGGGAGTAGAGGATGAGACCCAGTACTTC.

The genes are TRBV6-1 and TRBJ1-6; weak D call: TRBD1 (6 bases). Per the germline V gene, CDR1 is MNHNS and CDR2 is SASEGT. There are 15 residues in the CDR3. V was cut by 1 base and J by 7 bases, with 11 bases left in between. The CDR3 sequence is CASSEVGTMNSPLHF. The CDR3 DNA reads as TGTGCCAGCAGTGAAGTTGGGACAATGAATTCACCCCTCCACTTT.

The CDR3 nucleotides are TGTGCCAGCAGGAAAGGGGGATCTAATGAAAAACTGTTTTTT. Its translation is CASRKGGSNEKLFF. V usage is TRBV6-5 and J usage is TRBJ1-4, with D tentatively TRBD1 (6 bases). This CDR3 has 14 amino acids. Germline CDR1 reads MNHEY; CDR2 reads SVGAGI. Trimming stripped 6 bases from V and 3 bases from J, with 11 bases between.

In its sample, this clone was seen a few times. The chain links TRBV28 to TRBJ1-1, with a tentative D call TRBD1 (5 bases). This CDR3 is 15 amino acids long. CDR1 MDHEN and CDR2 SYDVKM come from the germline V gene. With 6 bases removed from V and 0 bases from J, the gap between germline ends came to 14 bases. The CDR3 is CASSTNRLMNTEAFF. DNA of the CDR3: TGTGCCAGCAGCACCAACAGGTTGATGAACACTGAAGCTTTCTTT.

The chain joins TRBV28 to TRBJ2-3, with TRBD1 matching over 9 bases. Unmatched junction bases numbered 2, after V lost 6 bases and J lost 1 base. The CDR3 sequence is 14 residues long. The V gene's germline CDR1 is MDHEN and CDR2 SYDVKM. The CDR3 reads CASRGDRGTDTQYF. The DNA of the CDR3 is TGTGCCAGCAGGGGGGACAGGGGCACAGATACGCAGTATTTT.

The chain is built from TRBV27 and TRBJ1-3; TRBD1 agrees at 8 bases. Germline lookup yields CDR1 MNHEY and CDR2 SMNVEV (reference sequence). The trim removed 6 bases at V and 4 bases at J, leaving 8 bases unmatched. The CDR3 has 15 residues. The CDR3 here is CASRRTGLEGNTIYF. CDR3 nucleotides: TGTGCCAGCAGGCGGACAGGGTTAGAAGGAAACACCATATATTTT.